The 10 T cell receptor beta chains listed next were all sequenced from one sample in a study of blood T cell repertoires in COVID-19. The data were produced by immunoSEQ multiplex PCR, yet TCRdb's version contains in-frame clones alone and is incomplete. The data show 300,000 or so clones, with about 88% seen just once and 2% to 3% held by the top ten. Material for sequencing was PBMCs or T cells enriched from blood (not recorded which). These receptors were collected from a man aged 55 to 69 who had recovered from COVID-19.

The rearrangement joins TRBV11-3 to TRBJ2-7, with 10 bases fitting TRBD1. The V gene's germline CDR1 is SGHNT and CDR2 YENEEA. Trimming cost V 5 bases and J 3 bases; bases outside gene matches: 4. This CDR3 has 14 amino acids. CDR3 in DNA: TGTGCCAGCAGCCTACGGGACAGGGGCTACGAGCAGTACTTC. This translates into CASSLRDRGYEQYF.

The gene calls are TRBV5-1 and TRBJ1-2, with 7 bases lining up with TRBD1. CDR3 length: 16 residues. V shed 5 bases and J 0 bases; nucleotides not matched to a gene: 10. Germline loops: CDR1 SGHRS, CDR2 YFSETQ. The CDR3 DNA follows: TGCGCCAGCAGAACCGGGACAGCGGACTCTAACTATGGCTACACCTTC. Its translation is CASRTGTADSNYGYTF.

CDR3 nucleotide sequence: TGTGCCAGCAGTTATGGACTACTAGCGGGAGGGAGGGATACGCAGTATTTT. It encodes CASSYGLLAGGRDTQYF. V usage is TRBV7-8 and J usage is TRBJ2-3; TRBD2 aligns across 13 bases. The CDR3 length is 17 residues. Per germline, CDR1 SGHVS and CDR2 FQNEAQ. Trimming removed 6 bases from V and 6 bases from J; junction bases left unmatched: 12.

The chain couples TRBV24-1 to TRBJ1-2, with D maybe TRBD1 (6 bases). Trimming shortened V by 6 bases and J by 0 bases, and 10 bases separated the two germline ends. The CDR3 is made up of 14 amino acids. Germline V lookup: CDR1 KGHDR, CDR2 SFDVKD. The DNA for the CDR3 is TGTGCCACCAGTCCCTGGACAGCTAACTATGGCTACACCTTC. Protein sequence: CATSPWTANYGYTF.

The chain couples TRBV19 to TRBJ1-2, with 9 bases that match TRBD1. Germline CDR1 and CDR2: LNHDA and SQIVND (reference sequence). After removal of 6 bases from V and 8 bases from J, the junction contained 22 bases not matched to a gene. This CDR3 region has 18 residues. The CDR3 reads CASSSLSLTGGVVKGYTF. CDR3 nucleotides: TGTGCCAGTAGCTCCCTTTCACTGACAGGGGGAGTCGTAAAGGGCTACACCTTC.

This CDR3 is CASSLSGGFEAFF. For the CDR3, the DNA is TGCGCCAGCAGCTTATCAGGGGGCTTTGAAGCTTTCTTT. The V call is TRBV5-1, the J call TRBJ1-1, with 8 bases aligning to TRBD1. Per the germline V gene, CDR1 is SGHRS and CDR2 is YFSETQ. The V gene end was trimmed by 2 bases and the J gene end by 7 bases; junction bases not matched to a gene: 4. The CDR3 loop spans 13 amino acids.

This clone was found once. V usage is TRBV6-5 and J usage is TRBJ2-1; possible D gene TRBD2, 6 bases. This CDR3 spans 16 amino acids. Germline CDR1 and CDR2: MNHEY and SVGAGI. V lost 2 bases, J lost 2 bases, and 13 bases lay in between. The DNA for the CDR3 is TGTGCCAGCAGTTACGACGTAGCGGAAACCTACAATGAGCAGTTCTTC. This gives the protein CASSYDVAETYNEQFF.

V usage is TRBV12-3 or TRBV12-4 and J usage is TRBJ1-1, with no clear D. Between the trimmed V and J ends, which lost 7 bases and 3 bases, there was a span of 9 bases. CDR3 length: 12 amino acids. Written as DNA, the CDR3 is TGTGCCAGCAATCAGAGGGACACTGAAGCTTTCTTT. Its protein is CASNQRDTEAFF.

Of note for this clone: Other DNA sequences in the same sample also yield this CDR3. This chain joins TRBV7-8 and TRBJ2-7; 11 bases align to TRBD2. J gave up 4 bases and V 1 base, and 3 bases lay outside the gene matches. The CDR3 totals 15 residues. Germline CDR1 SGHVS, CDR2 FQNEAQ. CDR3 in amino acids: CASSLVLAGVYEQYF. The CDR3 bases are TGTGCCAGCAGCTTAGTACTAGCGGGAGTTTACGAGCAGTACTTC. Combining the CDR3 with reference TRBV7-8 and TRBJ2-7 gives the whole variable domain GAGVSQSPRYKVAKRGQDVALRCDPISGHVSLFWYQQALGQGPEFLTYFQNEAQLDKSGLPSDRFFAERPEGSVSTLKIQRTQQEDSAVYLCASSLVLAGVYEQYFGPGTRLTVT.

DNA for the CDR3: TGTGCCAGCAGCGTAGGAGGGCCTTACTCTGGAAACACCATATATTTT. It codes for CASSVGGPYSGNTIYF. The chain joins TRBV9 to TRBJ1-3; unclear D gene. Germline CDR1 is SGDLS and CDR2 is YYNGEE. The V end was cut by 0 bases, the J end by 0 bases, with 10 bases between. This CDR3 spans 16 amino acids.